Each of the 20 T cell receptor beta chains below was sequenced from the same sample in a study of blood T cell repertoires in COVID-19. The data were produced by immunoSEQ multiplex PCR, yet TCRdb's version contains in-frame clones alone and is incomplete. Among around 78,000 clones, about four fifths were seen once, and the ten largest hold roughly a sixth. The sample taken for sequencing was peripheral blood. All receptors derive from a human donor in a cohort sampled during active COVID-19.

This clone came up once. V usage is TRBV7-2 and J usage is TRBJ1-5; 7 bases line up with TRBD1. The CDR3 has 15 amino acids. Germline V gene lookup returns CDR1 SGHTA and CDR2 FQGNSA. The junction had 5 bases not matched to a gene; V was cut back by 3 bases and J by 3 bases. CDR3 protein: CASSFTGVNNQPQHF. CDR3 nucleotide sequence: TGTGCCAGCAGCTTTACAGGGGTTAACAATCAGCCCCAGCATTTT.

The J gene is TRBJ1-5, the V gene TRBV10-3; 7 bases line up with TRBD1. CDR1 and CDR2 from the germline V gene are ENHRY and SYGVKD. V lost 4 bases and J lost 0; bases outside the gene matches: 3. The CDR3 is 15 residues long. CDR3 DNA: TGTGCCATCAGTGGGGGACAGAATAGCAATCAGCCCCAGCATTTT. The encoded protein is CAISGGQNSNQPQHF.

In this sample, this clone turned up a few times. The genes are TRBV24-1 and TRBJ1-6; the D gene is possibly TRBD1 (6 bases). CDR1 and CDR2 from the germline V gene are KGHDR and SFDVKD. The CDR3 runs to 13 residues. The CDR3 DNA reads as TGTGGTTACTATTCGGACAGACATTCACCCCTCCACTTT. Its protein is CGYYSDRHSPLHF.

The chain recombines TRBV2 with TRBJ1-6; D call uncertain. The CDR3 is 16 residues long. Germline assignment: CDR1 SNHLY and CDR2 FYNNEI. V was shortened by 4 bases and J by 17 bases, with 27 bases between the two germline ends. The CDR3 reads CASSVVGLTPTTPFHF. For the CDR3, the DNA is TGTGCCAGCAGTGTTGTAGGCCTTACCCCGACAACACCATTCCACTTT.

The CDR3 region is CASSLGLESTDTQYF. The CDR3 DNA reads TGTGCCAGCAGCTTAGGACTTGAAAGCACAGATACGCAGTATTTT. The rearrangement uses TRBV7-9 and TRBJ2-3, with D hard to call. The V end was cut by 1 base, the J end by 0 bases, with 8 bases between. In germline, CDR1 is SEHNR, CDR2 FQNEAQ (reference sequence). CDR3 size: 15 residues.

The chain's CDR3 is CAWGQEIPSGANVLTF. CDR3 DNA: TGTGCCTGGGGACAGGAGATACCGTCCGGGGCCAACGTCCTGACTTTC. The V and J genes are TRBV30 and TRBJ2-6; 7 nucleotides line up with TRBD1. This CDR3 region has 16 residues. The ends lost 5 bases at V and 4 bases at J; junction bases unmatched: 11. Germline V CDR1 and CDR2: GTSNPN, SVGIG (reference sequence).

As regards this clone: The junction and the germline gene differ at one end; a read error may be behind it. V is TRBV7-3 and J is TRBJ1-3; 8 bases line up with TRBD1. The CDR3 has 15 amino acids. Germline CDR1 and CDR2: SGHTA and FQGTGA. This CDR3 is CASSPRQGPGSTIYF. Written as DNA, the CDR3 is TGTGCCAGCAGCCCTCGACAGGGGCCAGGAAGCACCATATATTTT.

V usage is TRBV6-5 and J usage is TRBJ1-2, with 8 bases matching TRBD1. This CDR3 contains 16 residues. J was trimmed by 4 bases and V by 1 base; bases with no gene match: 8. CDR1 and CDR2 (germline): MNHEY, SVGAGI. The CDR3 DNA reads TGTGCCAGCAGTTACTTCGGGTCAGGGGGCAGCTATGGCTACACCTTC. It yields the protein CASSYFGSGGSYGYTF.

The rearrangement joins TRBV21-1 to TRBJ2-5; the table calls TRBD2, which could not be checked here. TRBV21-1 is recorded as a pseudogene. The CDR3 is 13 residues long. The CDR3 protein is CASSHPGEETQYF. CDR3 DNA sequence: TGTGCCAGCAGCCACCCGGGGGAAGAGACCCAGTACTTC.

The rearrangement joins TRBV6-1 to TRBJ2-7; possible D gene TRBD2, 5 bases. The CDR3 runs to 14 residues. The germline V and J ends were trimmed by 1 base and 3 bases, with 10 bases remaining between them. Germline V CDR1 and CDR2: MNHNS, SASEGT. CDR3 nucleotides: TGTGCCAGCAGTGAAGGCTTCGCGGGCTACGAGCAGTACTTC. Protein sequence: CASSEGFAGYEQYF.

This clone came up once. The genes are TRBV6-2 or TRBV6-3 and TRBJ1-4; 7 positions match TRBD1. The CDR3 loop spans 17 amino acids. Trimming at V came to 2 bases and at J to 6 bases, leaving 12 bases not matched to a gene. From germline, CDR1 is MNHEY and CDR2 SVGEGT. CDR3 sequence (DNA): TGTGCCAGCAGTTACATCCACTACCCCGGGACAGATGAAAAACTGTTTTTT. This translates into CASSYIHYPGTDEKLFF.

This chain links TRBV12-3 or TRBV12-4 with TRBJ1-1, with D hard to call. This CDR3 has 13 amino acids. V was clipped by 6 bases and J by 0 bases, with 8 bases between them. This CDR3 is CASSPRMNTEAFF. The CDR3 coding sequence is TGTGCCAGCAGCCCCCGTATGAACACTGAAGCTTTCTTT.

This clone was detected once. The J gene is TRBJ2-7, the V gene TRBV29-1; 7 positions agree with TRBD2. Per the germline V gene, CDR1 is SQVTM and CDR2 is ANQGSEA. The CDR3 has 14 amino acids. With V trimmed by 4 bases and J by 2 bases, 8 bases remained unmatched. DNA for the CDR3: TGCAGCGTTGGTTTGAGCGGGATCGCCTACGAGCAGTACTTC. This gives the protein CSVGLSGIAYEQYF.

The chain uses TRBV3-1 (or the pseudogene TRBV3-2) and TRBJ2-2, with D uncertain. Germline V gene sequence: CDR1 LGHDT, CDR2 YNNKEL (reference sequence). V lost 4 bases and J lost 0, with 9 bases in between. The CDR3 sequence is 15 residues long. As DNA, the CDR3 is TGTGCCAGCAGCCCGACTCCCGCGAACACCGGGGAGCTGTTTTTT. Translated: CASSPTPANTGELFF.

As regards this clone: Other DNA sequences within the sample encode an identical CDR3. The V call is TRBV5-1, the J call TRBJ2-7, with 8 bases identical to TRBD1. The V segment lost 4 bases and the J segment 3 bases; nucleotides outside the gene matches: 6. Germline values: CDR1 SGHRS, CDR2 YFSETQ. The CDR3 spans 14 residues. The CDR3: CASSPGTGGYEQYF. In nucleotides, the CDR3 is TGCGCCAGCAGCCCGGGGACAGGAGGCTACGAGCAGTACTTC.

This clone was detected a few times. V gene TRBV11-1 combines with J gene TRBJ2-7, with 14 bases fitting TRBD2. With 4 bases clipped from V and 3 bases from J, the junction kept 2 bases outside the gene matches. This CDR3 comprises 15 residues. In germline, CDR1 is SGHAT, CDR2 FQDESV (reference sequence). The CDR3 spells CASSSGTSGGYEQYF. The CDR3 nucleotides are TGTGCCAGCAGCTCCGGGACTAGCGGGGGCTACGAGCAGTACTTC.

The chain combines TRBV19 with TRBJ1-1; unclear D gene. Germline V CDR1 and CDR2: LNHDA, SQIVND (reference sequence). This CDR3 spans 11 amino acids. With 7 bases removed from V and 8 bases from J, the gap between germline ends came to 11 bases. Here the CDR3 DNA reads TGTGCCAGTACCGCGGGTTTAGAAGCTTTCTTT. Its translation is CASTAGLEAFF.

The chain has TRBV5-1 and TRBJ1-4, with 7 bases identical to TRBD1. There are 15 residues in the CDR3. Germline V gene sequence: CDR1 SGHRS, CDR2 YFSETQ. J was trimmed by 4 bases and V by 2 bases; bases with no gene match: 5. Here the CDR3 DNA reads TGCGCCAGCAGCTTACAGGGGAACCGTAATGAAAAACTGTTTTTT. Translated, it gives CASSLQGNRNEKLFF.

J is TRBJ1-1 and V is TRBV19, with TRBD1 matching 7 bases. CDR3 length equals 15 residues. The ends lost 5 bases at V and 5 bases at J; junction bases unmatched: 11. CDR1 and CDR2 from the germline V gene are LNHDA and SQIVND (reference sequence). The CDR3, as DNA: TGTGCCAGTAGTCCTTACAAGACAGGGCATACTGAAGCTTTCTTT. Translating gives CASSPYKTGHTEAFF. The complete variable domain, with remaining parts taken from reference TRBV19 and TRBJ1-1, reads DGGITQSPKYLFRKEGQNVTLSCEQNLNHDAMYWYRQDPGQGLRLIYYSQIVNDFQKGDIAEGYSVSREKKESFPLTVTSAQKNPTAFYLCASSPYKTGHTEAFFGQGTRLTVV.

The chain joins TRBV4-2 to TRBJ1-3; 9 bases align to TRBD1. The CDR3 is made up of 15 amino acids. The junction had 5 bases not matched to a gene; V was cut back by 1 base and J by 7 bases. Germline CDR1 and CDR2: LGHNA and YNFKEQ. This CDR3 reads CASSQVGDRANTIYF. In nucleotides, the CDR3 is TGTGCCAGCAGCCAAGTTGGGGACAGGGCGAACACCATATATTTT.